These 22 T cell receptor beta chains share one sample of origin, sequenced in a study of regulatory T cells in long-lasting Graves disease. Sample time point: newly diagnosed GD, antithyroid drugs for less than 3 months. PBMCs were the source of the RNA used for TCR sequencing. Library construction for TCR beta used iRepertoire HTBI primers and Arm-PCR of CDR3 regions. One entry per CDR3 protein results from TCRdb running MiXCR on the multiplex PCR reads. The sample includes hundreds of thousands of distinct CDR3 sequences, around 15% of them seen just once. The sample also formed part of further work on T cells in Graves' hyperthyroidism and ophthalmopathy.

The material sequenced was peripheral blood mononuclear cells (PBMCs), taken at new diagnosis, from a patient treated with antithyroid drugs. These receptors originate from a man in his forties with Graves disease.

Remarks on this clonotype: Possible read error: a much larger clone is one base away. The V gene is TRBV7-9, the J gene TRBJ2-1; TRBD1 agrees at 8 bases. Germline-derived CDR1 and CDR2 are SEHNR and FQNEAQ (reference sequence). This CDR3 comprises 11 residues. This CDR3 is CASSAGGIQHF. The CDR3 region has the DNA TGTGCCAGCAGCGCAGGGGGCATTCAGCACTTC.

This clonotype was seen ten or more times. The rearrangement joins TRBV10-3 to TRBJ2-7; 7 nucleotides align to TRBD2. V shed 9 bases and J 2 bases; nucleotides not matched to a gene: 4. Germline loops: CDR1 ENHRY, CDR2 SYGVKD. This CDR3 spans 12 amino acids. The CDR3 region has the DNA TGTGCCATTTCTCTAGCGGCCTACGAGCAGTACTTC. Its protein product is CAISLAAYEQYF.

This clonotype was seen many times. The CDR3 DNA follows: TGTGCCAGCAGCGTTGTTTTCCACAGGGGAAGCTCCTATAATTCACCCCTCCACTTT. Translating gives CASSVVFHRGSSYNSPLHF. The genes are TRBV7-2 and TRBJ1-6; TRBD1 matches 7 bases. The trim removed 5 bases at V and 0 bases at J, leaving 13 bases unmatched. The CDR3 runs 19 residues. The germline gives CDR1 SGHTA, CDR2 FQGNSA.

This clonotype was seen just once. CDR3 DNA sequence: TGCGCCAGCAGCAAAGACAGGGGGCGCGCGACTGAAGCTTTCTTT. Translating it yields CASSKDRGRATEAFF. The V and J genes are TRBV5-1 and TRBJ1-1; 10 bases align to TRBD1. The V gene's germline CDR1 is SGHRS and CDR2 YFSETQ. There are 15 residues in the CDR3. V lost 4 bases and J lost 5; bases outside the gene matches: 8.

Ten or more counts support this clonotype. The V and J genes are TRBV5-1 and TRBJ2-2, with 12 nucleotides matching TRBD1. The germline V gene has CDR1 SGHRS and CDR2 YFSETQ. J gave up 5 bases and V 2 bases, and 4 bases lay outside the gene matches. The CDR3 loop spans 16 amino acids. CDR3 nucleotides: TGCGCCAGCAGCTTCGGGACAGGGGGCATAACCGGGGAGCTGTTTTTT. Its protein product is CASSFGTGGITGELFF.

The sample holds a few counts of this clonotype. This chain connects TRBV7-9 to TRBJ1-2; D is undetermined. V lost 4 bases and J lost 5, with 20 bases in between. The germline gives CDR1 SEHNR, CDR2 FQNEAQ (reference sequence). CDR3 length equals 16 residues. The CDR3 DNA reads TGTGCCAGCAGCTCGACGACGGTGATGTCCCCATATGGCTACACCTTC. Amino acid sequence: CASSSTTVMSPYGYTF.

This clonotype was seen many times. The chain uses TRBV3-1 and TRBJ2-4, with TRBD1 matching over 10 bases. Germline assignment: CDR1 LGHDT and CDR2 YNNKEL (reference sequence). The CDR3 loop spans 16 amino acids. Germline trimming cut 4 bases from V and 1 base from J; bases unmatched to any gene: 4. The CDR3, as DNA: TGTGCCAGCAGCCGACAGGGGGCAAGGGCCAAAAACATTCAGTACTTC. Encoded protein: CASSRQGARAKNIQYF.

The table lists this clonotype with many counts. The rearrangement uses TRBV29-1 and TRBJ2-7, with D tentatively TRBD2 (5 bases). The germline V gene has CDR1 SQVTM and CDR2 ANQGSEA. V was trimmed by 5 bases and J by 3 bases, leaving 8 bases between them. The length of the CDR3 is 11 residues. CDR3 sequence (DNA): TGCAGCGTTCGAGGGTTCTACGAGCAGTACTTC. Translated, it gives CSVRGFYEQYF.

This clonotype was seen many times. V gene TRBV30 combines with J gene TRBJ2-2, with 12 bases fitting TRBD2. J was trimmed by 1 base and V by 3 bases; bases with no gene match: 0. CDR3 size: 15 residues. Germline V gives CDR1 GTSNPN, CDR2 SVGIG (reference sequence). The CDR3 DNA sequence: TGTGCCTGGAGGGGACTAGCGGGGAACACCGGGGAGCTGTTTTTT. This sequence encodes CAWRGLAGNTGELFF. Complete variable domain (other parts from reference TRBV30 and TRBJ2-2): SQTIHQWPATLVQPVGSPLSLECTVEGTSNPNLYWYRQAAGRGLQLLFYSVGIGQISSEVPQNLSASRPQDRQFILSSKKLLLSDSGFYLCAWRGLAGNTGELFFGEGSRLTVL.

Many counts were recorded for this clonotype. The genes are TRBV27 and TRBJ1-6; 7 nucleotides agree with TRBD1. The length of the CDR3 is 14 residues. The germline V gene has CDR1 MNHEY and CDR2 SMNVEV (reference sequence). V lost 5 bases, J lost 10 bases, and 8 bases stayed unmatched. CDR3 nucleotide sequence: TGTGCCAGCAGTGTCGACAGGGCAGGGTCACCCCTCCACTTT. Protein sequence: CASSVDRAGSPLHF.

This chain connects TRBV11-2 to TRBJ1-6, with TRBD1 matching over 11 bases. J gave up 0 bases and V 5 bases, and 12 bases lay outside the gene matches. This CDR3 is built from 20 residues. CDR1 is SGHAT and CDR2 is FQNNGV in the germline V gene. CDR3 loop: CASSNRLTGTGGSYNSPLHF. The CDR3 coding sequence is TGTGCCAGCAGCAATAGACTTACCGGGACAGGGGGCTCCTATAATTCACCCCTCCACTTT.

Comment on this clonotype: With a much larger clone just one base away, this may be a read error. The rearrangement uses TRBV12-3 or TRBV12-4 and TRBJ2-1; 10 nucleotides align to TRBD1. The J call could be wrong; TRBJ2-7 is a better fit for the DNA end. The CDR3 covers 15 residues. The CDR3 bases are TGTGCCAGCAGTAACCGGGACAGGGGATCCAATGAGCAGTACTTC. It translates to CASSNRDRGSNEQYF.

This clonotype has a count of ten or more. The CDR3 protein is CASSDQEGLQPQHF. Written as DNA, the CDR3 is TGTGCCAGCAGTGACCAGGAAGGGCTACAGCCCCAGCATTTT. V is TRBV2 and J is TRBJ1-5; D is undetermined. The germline CDR1 and CDR2 sequences are SNHLY and FYNNEI. Trimming pared 3 bases from V and 7 bases from J, leaving 13 bases between. CDR3 length equals 14 residues.

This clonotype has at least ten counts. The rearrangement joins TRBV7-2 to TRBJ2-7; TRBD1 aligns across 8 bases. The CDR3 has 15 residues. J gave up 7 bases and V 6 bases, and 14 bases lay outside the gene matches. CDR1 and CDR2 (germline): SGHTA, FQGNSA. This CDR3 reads CASSQQGRGLREQYF. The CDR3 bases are TGTGCCAGCAGTCAGCAAGGCAGGGGGCTGAGAGAGCAGTACTTC.

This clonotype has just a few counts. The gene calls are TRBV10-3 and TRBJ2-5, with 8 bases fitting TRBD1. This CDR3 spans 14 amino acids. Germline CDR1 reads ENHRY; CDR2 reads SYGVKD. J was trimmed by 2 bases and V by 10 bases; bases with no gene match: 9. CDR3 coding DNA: TGTGCCACCTCAGGACAGGGCCGTCAAGAGACCCAGTACTTC. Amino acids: CATSGQGRQETQYF.

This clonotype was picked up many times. The CDR3: CSARDRGLGGTRNEQFF. CDR3 sequence (DNA): TGCAGTGCTAGAGACAGGGGGTTAGGAGGCACCCGTAATGAGCAGTTCTTC. V usage is TRBV20-1 and J usage is TRBJ2-1, with 7 bases identical to TRBD1. The CDR3 extends over 17 amino acids. CDR1 and CDR2 from the germline V gene are DFQATT and SNEGSKA (reference sequence). V was pared by 0 bases and J by 7 bases, with 15 bases of the junction left unmatched.

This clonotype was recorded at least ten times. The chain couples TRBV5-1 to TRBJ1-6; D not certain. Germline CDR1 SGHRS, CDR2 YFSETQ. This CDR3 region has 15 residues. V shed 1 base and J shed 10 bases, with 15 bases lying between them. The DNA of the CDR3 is TGCGCCAGCAGCTTGTCCGGGAGAGGACGGTCACCCCTCCACTTT. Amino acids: CASSLSGRGRSPLHF.

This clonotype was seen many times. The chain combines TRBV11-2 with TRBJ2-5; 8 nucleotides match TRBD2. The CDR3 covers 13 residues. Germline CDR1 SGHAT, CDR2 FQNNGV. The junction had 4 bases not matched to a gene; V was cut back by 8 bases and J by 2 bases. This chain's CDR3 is CASSAGEQETQYF. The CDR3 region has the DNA TGTGCCAGCTCAGCGGGAGAACAAGAGACCCAGTACTTC.

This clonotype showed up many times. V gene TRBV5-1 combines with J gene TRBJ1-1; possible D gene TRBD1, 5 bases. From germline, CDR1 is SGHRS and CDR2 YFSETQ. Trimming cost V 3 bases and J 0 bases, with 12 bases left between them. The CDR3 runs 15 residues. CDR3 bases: TGCGCCAGCAGCTCTGGAAGGGGCATGAACACTGAAGCTTTCTTT. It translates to CASSSGRGMNTEAFF.

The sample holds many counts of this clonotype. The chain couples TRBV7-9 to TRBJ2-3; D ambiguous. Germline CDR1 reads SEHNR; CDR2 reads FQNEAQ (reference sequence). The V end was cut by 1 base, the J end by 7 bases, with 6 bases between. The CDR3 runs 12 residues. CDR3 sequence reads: CASSLDGYTQYF. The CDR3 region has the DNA TGTGCCAGCAGCTTAGATGGGTATACGCAGTATTTT.

CDR3 sequence reads: CAWTTRWGLGPGELFF. CDR3 nucleotide sequence: TGTGCCTGGACCACGCGATGGGGGCTGGGCCCCGGGGAGCTGTTTTTT. The chain links TRBV30 to TRBJ2-2; a weak D match, TRBD1 (6 bases). Trimming took off 4 bases at V and 6 bases at J, with 21 bases between the two ends. Germline CDR1 reads GTSNPN; CDR2 reads SVGIG (reference sequence). The CDR3 runs 16 residues. Full variable domain (rest looked up from reference TRBV30 and TRBJ2-2): SQTIHQWPATLVQPVGSPLSLECTVEGTSNPNLYWYRQAAGRGLQLLFYSVGIGQISSEVPQNLSASRPQDRQFILSSKKLLLSDSGFYLCAWTTRWGLGPGELFFGEGSRLTVL.

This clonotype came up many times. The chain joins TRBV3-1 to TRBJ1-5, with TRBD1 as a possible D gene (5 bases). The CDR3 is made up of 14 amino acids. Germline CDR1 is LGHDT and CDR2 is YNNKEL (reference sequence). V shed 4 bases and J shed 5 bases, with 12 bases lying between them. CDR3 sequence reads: CASSLQVFDQPQHF. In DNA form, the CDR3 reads TGTGCCAGCAGCCTACAGGTGTTCGATCAGCCCCAGCATTTT.